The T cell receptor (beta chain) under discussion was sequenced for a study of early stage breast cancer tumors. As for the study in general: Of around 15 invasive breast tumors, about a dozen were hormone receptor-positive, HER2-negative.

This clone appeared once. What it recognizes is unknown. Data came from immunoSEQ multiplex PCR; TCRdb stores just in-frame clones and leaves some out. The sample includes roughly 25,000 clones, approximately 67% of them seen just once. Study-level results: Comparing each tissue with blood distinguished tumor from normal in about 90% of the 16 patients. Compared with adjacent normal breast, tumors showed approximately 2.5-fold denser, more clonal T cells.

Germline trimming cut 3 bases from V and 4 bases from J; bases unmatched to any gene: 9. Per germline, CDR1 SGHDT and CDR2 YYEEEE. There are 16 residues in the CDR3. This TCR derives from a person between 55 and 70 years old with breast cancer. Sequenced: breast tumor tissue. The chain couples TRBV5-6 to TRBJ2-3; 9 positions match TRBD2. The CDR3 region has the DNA TGTGCCAGCAGCTACCTGCCGGCGGGAGGGTCAGATACGCAGTATTTT. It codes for CASSYLPAGGSDTQYF.